Here is one TCR beta chain with its context. The antigen remains undetermined. This sample was included in a study of cytomegalovirus exposure and HLA in healthy donors. Study-level points and caveats: Reportedly, diagnosis of cytomegalovirus status by the classifier showed high specificity and sensitivity.

The length of the CDR3 is 14 residues. Per the germline V gene, CDR1 is MDHEN and CDR2 is SYDVKM. The junction had 6 bases not matched to a gene; V was cut back by 2 bases and J by 5 bases. The assay was immunoSEQ multiplex PCR, and TCRdb's table has in-frame clones only and misses some. The data contain 150,000 to 200,000 clones, about 90% of them singletons. The TCR sequence derives from a young woman in good health and CMV-seropositive. The sample was PBMCs. The chain carries TRBV28 and TRBJ2-7; 7 nucleotides match TRBD1. The CDR3 sequence: CASSLEQGWDEQYF. The CDR3 region has the DNA TGTGCCAGCAGTTTAGAACAGGGGTGGGACGAGCAGTACTTC.